This T cell receptor (beta chain) emerged from a study of T cell changes during pregnancy in multiple sclerosis. This CDR3 region has 14 residues. Germline lookup yields CDR1 MNHEY and CDR2 SMNVEV (reference sequence). Trimming removed 7 bases from V and 0 bases from J; junction bases left unmatched: 3. The repertoire was sequenced with immunoSEQ multiplex PCR; TCRdb's copy has only in-frame clones and lacks some. The table has tens of thousands of clones, 90% seen once. The V gene is TRBV27, the J gene TRBJ2-7, with 10 bases lining up with TRBD2. Sequences were derived from CD8+ T cells from peripheral blood mononuclear cells, sampled before pregnancy. This receptor was taken from a female donor with multiple sclerosis, enrolled in a pregnancy study. CDR3 residues: CASKSSGGSYEQYF. In DNA form, the CDR3 reads TGTGCCAGCAAATCTAGCGGGGGCTCCTACGAGCAGTACTTC.